A selection of T cell receptor beta chains follows, all from one sample in a study of human T cells and chemical hapten exposure. One entry per CDR3 protein, called by TCRdb with MiXCR from the RACE reads. The profile shows more than 70,000 distinct CDR3 sequences, about 10% of them singletons. Sequencing was performed on whole blood, taken in connection with sensitization to the hapten diphenylcyclopropenone (DPC). Receptors originate from a woman aged 55-70 years with alopecia areata. Some clones in this sample may be carry-over from other donors' samples. CDR3s include the opening cysteine and the closing phenylalanine or tryptophan. The D gene is left open where the match is weak. Clone size appears in some rows only: once, few, many, or a class for an expanded clone.

clone_size: many; v_call: TRBV11-2; d_call: -; j_call: TRBJ2-1; cdr3_nt: TGTGCCAGCAGCTTAAGGGGCGAAGAGCAGTTCTTC; cdr3_aa: CASSLRGEEQFF
clone_size: few; v_call: TRBV11-2; d_call: -; j_call: TRBJ1-1; cdr3_nt: TGTGCCAGCAGCCCTTGGGGTCGGCAGAACACTGAAGCTTTCTTT; cdr3_aa: CASSPWGRQNTEAFF
clone_size: -; v_call: TRBV12-3/TRBV12-4; d_call: TRBD1; j_call: TRBJ1-1; cdr3_nt: TGTGCCAGCAGATCCGGGACAGCCCCACGCAACGCTTTCTTT; cdr3_aa: CASRSGTAPRNAFF
clone_size: -; v_call: TRBV20-1; d_call: TRBD1; j_call: TRBJ2-2; cdr3_nt: TGCAGTGCTAGAGGACAGGGAGCGAACACCGGGGAGCTGTTTTTT; cdr3_aa: CSARGQGANTGELFF
clone_size: -; v_call: TRBV6-1; d_call: -; j_call: TRBJ1-2; cdr3_nt: TGTGCCAGCAGTGAAGAGTTTGGGAAATATGGCTACACCTTC; cdr3_aa: CASSEEFGKYGYTF
clone_size: many; v_call: TRBV12-3/TRBV12-4; d_call: TRBD1; j_call: TRBJ1-2; cdr3_nt: TGTGCCAGCAGCCTGGGACAGGGGTATGGCTACACCTTC; cdr3_aa: CASSLGQGYGYTF
clone_size: -; v_call: TRBV3-1; d_call: -; j_call: TRBJ2-1; cdr3_nt: TGTGCCAGCAGCCAAGTTGGGCGGGCAGTAGGTGTGCCGTTCTTC; cdr3_aa: CASSQVGRAVGVPFF
clone_size: many; v_call: TRBV29-1; d_call: -; j_call: TRBJ1-1; cdr3_nt: TGCAGCGTTGGGAGCTCGGCTTCTGAAGCTTTCTTT; cdr3_aa: CSVGSSASEAFF
clone_size: -; v_call: TRBV12-3/TRBV12-4; d_call: -; j_call: TRBJ1-2; cdr3_nt: TGTGCCAGCACCTCAGCGGGGTTGACTAACTATGGCTACACCTTC; cdr3_aa: CASTSAGLTNYGYTF
clone_size: medium-sized; v_call: TRBV7-6; d_call: TRBD2; j_call: TRBJ2-1; cdr3_nt: TGTGCCAGCAGCTTTCTAGCGGGGGACTCCTACAATGAGCAGTTCTTC; cdr3_aa: CASSFLAGDSYNEQFF
clone_size: -; v_call: TRBV18; d_call: TRBD1; j_call: TRBJ2-7; cdr3_nt: TGTGCCAGCTCACTAGACAGGGGGCAAGGCGAGCAGTACTTC; cdr3_aa: CASSLDRGQGEQYF
clone_size: many; v_call: TRBV7-8; d_call: TRBD1; j_call: TRBJ1-5; cdr3_nt: TGTGCCAGCAGCTTAGCCCTGGACAGGGGTGGCGATCAGCCCCAGCATTTT; cdr3_aa: CASSLALDRGGDQPQHF
clone_size: many; v_call: TRBV7-9; d_call: TRBD1; j_call: TRBJ1-6; cdr3_nt: TGTGCCAGCAGCTCAGGGACAGTAGATGATTCACCCCTCCACTTT; cdr3_aa: CASSSGTVDDSPLHF
clone_size: -; v_call: TRBV7-9; d_call: -; j_call: TRBJ1-1; cdr3_nt: TGTGCCAGCAGCTTAACTACAAGGAACACTGAAGCTTTCTTT; cdr3_aa: CASSLTTRNTEAFF
clone_size: few; v_call: TRBV10-2; d_call: -; j_call: TRBJ2-3; cdr3_nt: TGCGCCAGCAGCGCGAACACTCGACGCACAGATACGCAGTATTTT; cdr3_aa: CASSANTRRTDTQYF
clone_size: many; v_call: TRBV20-1; d_call: -; j_call: TRBJ1-6; cdr3_nt: TGCAGTGCTAGGGAACCCACAGTGGACGTGTCCTATAATTCACCCCTCCACTTT; cdr3_aa: CSAREPTVDVSYNSPLHF
clone_size: many; v_call: TRBV5-1; d_call: -; j_call: TRBJ1-1; cdr3_nt: TGCGCCAGCAGCTATACCGCTACACGGATGAACACTGAAGCTTTCTTT; cdr3_aa: CASSYTATRMNTEAFF
clone_size: many; v_call: TRBV7-9; d_call: -; j_call: TRBJ1-4; cdr3_nt: TGTGCCAGCAGCTCACAAGGGTCGGGTGAAAAACTGTTTTTT; cdr3_aa: CASSSQGSGEKLFF
clone_size: few; v_call: TRBV12-5; d_call: TRBD1; j_call: TRBJ2-1; cdr3_nt: TGTGCTAGTGGTTTGGCCCCCGGGACAGGGAGTTTCTATGAGCAGTTCTTC; cdr3_aa: CASGLAPGTGSFYEQFF
clone_size: many; v_call: TRBV7-6; d_call: TRBD1; j_call: TRBJ2-1; cdr3_nt: TGTGCCAGCAGCTTAGCCCGACAGGGCAGCAATGAGCAGTTCTTC; cdr3_aa: CASSLARQGSNEQFF
clone_size: many; v_call: TRBV13; d_call: -; j_call: TRBJ2-3; cdr3_nt: TGTGCCAGCAGCTTAGTCCGGGGGGCGGAAGATACGCAGTATTTT; cdr3_aa: CASSLVRGAEDTQYF
clone_size: many; v_call: TRBV5-5; d_call: TRBD1; j_call: TRBJ1-1; cdr3_nt: TGTGCCAGCAGCCTAGGGACAGAGGAAGCTTTCTTT; cdr3_aa: CASSLGTEEAFF
clone_size: many; v_call: TRBV29-1; d_call: -; j_call: TRBJ1-1; cdr3_nt: TGCAGCGTTGAAGCAGTAAACACTGAAGCTTTCTTT; cdr3_aa: CSVEAVNTEAFF
clone_size: few; v_call: TRBV20-1; d_call: -; j_call: TRBJ2-3; cdr3_nt: TGCAGTGCTAGAGCTGGAGGGGTTTATACGCAGTATTTT; cdr3_aa: CSARAGGVYTQYF
clone_size: -; v_call: TRBV6-1; d_call: -; j_call: TRBJ1-2; cdr3_nt: TGTGCCAGCAGTGCAGACGGAAAGGCCTATGGCTACACCTTC; cdr3_aa: CASSADGKAYGYTF
clone_size: -; v_call: TRBV6-1; d_call: -; j_call: TRBJ1-5; cdr3_nt: TGTGCCAGCAGGAAGGGAGGGGCAGGAGATCAGCCCCAGCATTTT; cdr3_aa: CASRKGGAGDQPQHF
clone_size: many; v_call: TRBV3-1; d_call: -; j_call: TRBJ2-3; cdr3_nt: TGTGCCAGCAGCCAACCCTGGGACTCCGAGAGGTATTTT; cdr3_aa: CASSQPWDSERYF
clone_size: -; v_call: TRBV18; d_call: -; j_call: TRBJ2-1; cdr3_nt: TGTGCCAGCTCACCACCGCCGGGGGAAGCCTACAATGAGCAGTTCTTC; cdr3_aa: CASSPPPGEAYNEQFF
clone_size: -; v_call: TRBV2; d_call: -; j_call: TRBJ2-5; cdr3_nt: TGTGCCAGCAGTGTGGAGGTGGGGGAGACCCAGTACTTC; cdr3_aa: CASSVEVGETQYF
clone_size: few; v_call: TRBV7-8; d_call: -; j_call: TRBJ2-5; cdr3_nt: TGTGCCAGCAGCTTAGGGCTAGAGGAGACCCAGTACTTC; cdr3_aa: CASSLGLEETQYF
clone_size: -; v_call: TRBV5-1; d_call: -; j_call: TRBJ1-2; cdr3_nt: TGCGCCAGCAGCTTACCGGCAGGGGATAGTGGCTACACCTTC; cdr3_aa: CASSLPAGDSGYTF
clone_size: many; v_call: TRBV6-1; d_call: -; j_call: TRBJ2-5; cdr3_nt: TGTGCCAGCAGTGAACCGACCCAGGGGTACGCAGAGACCCAGTACTTC; cdr3_aa: CASSEPTQGYAETQYF
clone_size: few; v_call: TRBV12-3/TRBV12-4; d_call: -; j_call: TRBJ1-5; cdr3_nt: TGTGCCAGCAGTGGGCACAGGTCCGATAGCAATCAGCCCCAGCATTTT; cdr3_aa: CASSGHRSDSNQPQHF
clone_size: many; v_call: TRBV5-5; d_call: -; j_call: TRBJ1-1; cdr3_nt: TGTGCCAGCGACCGGAACACTGAAGCTTTCTTT; cdr3_aa: CASDRNTEAFF
clone_size: few; v_call: TRBV5-1; d_call: TRBD1; j_call: TRBJ1-6; cdr3_nt: TGCGCCAGCAGTTGGACAGGGGATAATTCACCCCTCCACTTT; cdr3_aa: CASSWTGDNSPLHF
clone_size: -; v_call: TRBV3-1; d_call: -; j_call: TRBJ2-7; cdr3_nt: TGTGCCAGCAGCCAACTGGGGGCGACCTACGAGCAGTACTTC; cdr3_aa: CASSQLGATYEQYF
clone_size: few; v_call: TRBV19; d_call: TRBD1; j_call: TRBJ2-1; cdr3_nt: TGTGCCAGTAGTACGAAACAGGGGGCCTACAATGAGCAGTTCTTC; cdr3_aa: CASSTKQGAYNEQFF
clone_size: few; v_call: TRBV21-1; d_call: -; j_call: TRBJ1-4; cdr3_nt: TGTGCCAGCAGCAGCCTAGCAGGGGGCTGGACTAATGAAAAACTGTTTTTT; cdr3_aa: CASSSLAGGWTNEKLFF
clone_size: -; v_call: TRBV7-6; d_call: -; j_call: TRBJ2-7; cdr3_nt: TGTGCCAGCAGCTTACAGGGTGGGGGAACCTACGAGCAGTACTTC; cdr3_aa: CASSLQGGGTYEQYF
clone_size: many; v_call: TRBV5-1; d_call: -; j_call: TRBJ2-5; cdr3_nt: TGTGCCAGCAGCTTCCAAGAGACCCAGTACTTC; cdr3_aa: CASSFQETQYF
clone_size: -; v_call: TRBV12-3/TRBV12-4; d_call: -; j_call: TRBJ2-5; cdr3_nt: TGTGCCAGCAGTTTTGGACAGACGAAAGAGACCCAGTACTTC; cdr3_aa: CASSFGQTKETQYF
clone_size: -; v_call: TRBV5-1; d_call: -; j_call: TRBJ1-1; cdr3_nt: TGCGCCAGCAGCTCTGGACGGCAGAACACTGAAGCTTTCTTT; cdr3_aa: CASSSGRQNTEAFF
clone_size: few; v_call: TRBV2; d_call: TRBD2; j_call: TRBJ2-1; cdr3_nt: TGTGCCAGCAGTGGCCTAGCGGGGGGCCTTAACAATGAGCAGTTCTTC; cdr3_aa: CASSGLAGGLNNEQFF
clone_size: -; v_call: TRBV11-2; d_call: -; j_call: TRBJ2-7; cdr3_nt: TGTGCCAGCAGCTTAGGCCTATCTCTCGACGAGCAGTACTTC; cdr3_aa: CASSLGLSLDEQYF